The rows below give T cell receptor beta chains drawn from one sample of a study of blood T cell repertoires in COVID-19. The protocol was immunoSEQ multiplex PCR, while the TCRdb copy is restricted to in-frame clones and leaves out a portion. The sample contains roughly 390,000 clones, around 87% of which appear only once. Sequencing was carried out using peripheral blood. These receptors originate from a woman aged 25 to 39 with COVID-19, enrolled during active disease. CDR3s include the opening cysteine and the closing phenylalanine or tryptophan. A D gene is named only where the DNA matches it firmly. Rows give clone size only sometimes, using once, few, many, or a class for an expanded clone.

DNA: TGTGCCTGGAGTAGAAGGACAGGAGACGAGCAGTACTTC
CDR3: CAWSRRTGDEQYF
V: TRBV30
length: 13
D: TRBD1
size: -
J: TRBJ2-7

DNA: TGTGCCAGCAGTTACTCTGTACCGGGACAGAACTACGAGCAGTACTTC
CDR3: CASSYSVPGQNYEQYF
V: TRBV6-5
length: 16
D: TRBD1
size: -
J: TRBJ2-7

DNA: TGTGCCAGCAGCTTACAGGGAGGGTCACCCCTCCACTTT
CDR3: CASSLQGGSPLHF
V: TRBV5-5
length: 13
D: -
size: -
J: TRBJ1-6

DNA: TGTGCCAGTAGAGGGACAGGGACCTACAATGAGCAGTTCTTC
CDR3: CASRGTGTYNEQFF
V: TRBV19
length: 14
D: TRBD1
size: -
J: TRBJ2-1

DNA: TGTGCCTCATCCACCCCGACAGGGAGTGATGAAAAACTGTTTTTT
CDR3: CASSTPTGSDEKLFF
V: TRBV30
length: 15
D: TRBD1
size: -
J: TRBJ1-4

DNA: TGTGCCAGCAGTCCCGGGACAGGGGCCTCAGACATTCAGTACTTC
CDR3: CASSPGTGASDIQYF
V: TRBV5-4
length: 15
D: TRBD1
size: -
J: TRBJ2-4

DNA: TGTGCCAGCAGCCTTGAGTCCGGGGAGCTGTTTTTT
CDR3: CASSLESGELFF
V: TRBV5-5
length: 12
D: -
size: once
J: TRBJ2-2

DNA: TGTGCCAGCAGCCAATCACTAGCGGGAGATTGGACCTACGAGCAGTACTTC
CDR3: CASSQSLAGDWTYEQYF
V: TRBV4-2
length: 17
D: TRBD2
size: -
J: TRBJ2-7

DNA: TGTGCCAGCAGGCCCGGGGGGAGTAGGGCCTTTAACTATGGCTACACCTTC
CDR3: CASRPGGSRAFNYGYTF
V: TRBV27
length: 17
D: -
size: -
J: TRBJ1-2

DNA: TGCGCCAGCAGCTTGACGGGGGGAAGACTCACAGATACGCAGTATTTT
CDR3: CASSLTGGRLTDTQYF
V: TRBV5-1
length: 16
D: TRBD2
size: -
J: TRBJ2-3

DNA: TGTGCCAGCAGTTTCCGGGACTATTTCACAGATACGCAGTATTTT
CDR3: CASSFRDYFTDTQYF
V: TRBV2
length: 15
D: TRBD2
size: -
J: TRBJ2-3

DNA: TGCAGCGTTGATTCCAGGGATACCGGGGAGCTGTTTTTT
CDR3: CSVDSRDTGELFF
V: TRBV29-1
length: 13
D: -
size: -
J: TRBJ2-2

DNA: TGTGCCAGCAGTTTAACCCCCCTGACTCCCAATGAGCAGTTCTTC
CDR3: CASSLTPLTPNEQFF
V: TRBV27
length: 15
D: -
size: -
J: TRBJ2-1

DNA: TGTGCCAGCAGCTCTCCCGGGACAGGGGGATACGAGCAGTACTTC
CDR3: CASSSPGTGGYEQYF
V: TRBV7-8
length: 15
D: TRBD1
size: -
J: TRBJ2-7

DNA: TGTGCCAGCAGTTCTTTATCCCTAACGCAGTATTTT
CDR3: CASSSLSLTQYF
V: TRBV7-9
length: 12
D: -
size: once
J: TRBJ2-3

DNA: TGTGCCACCAGCGCGGGACAGGGCAACACTGAAGCTTTCTTT
CDR3: CATSAGQGNTEAFF
V: TRBV24-1
length: 14
D: TRBD1
size: -
J: TRBJ1-1

DNA: TGTGCCAGCAGCTGGCCGGGACTGATCTCTGGAAACACCATATATTTT
CDR3: CASSWPGLISGNTIYF
V: TRBV7-9
length: 16
D: -
size: few
J: TRBJ1-3

DNA: TGCGCCAGCAGCTTGCTAGGGGGCGCAGCCGGGGAGCTGTTTTTT
CDR3: CASSLLGGAAGELFF
V: TRBV5-1
length: 15
D: TRBD1
size: -
J: TRBJ2-2

DNA: TGTGCCAGCACCGCAGGGAATTACGAGCAGTACTTC
CDR3: CASTAGNYEQYF
V: TRBV6-5
length: 12
D: -
size: -
J: TRBJ2-7

DNA: TGTGCCAGCAGTTTAAACGTTGGGACAGCCTACGAGCAGTACTTC
CDR3: CASSLNVGTAYEQYF
V: TRBV28
length: 15
D: TRBD1
size: -
J: TRBJ2-7

DNA: TGTGCCAGCAGCATCCAGGGAGGTACGCAGTATTTT
CDR3: CASSIQGGTQYF
V: TRBV7-3
length: 12
D: -
size: few
J: TRBJ2-3

DNA: TGTGCCAGCAGTTACGGGCCGGAAAATGGCTACACCTTC
CDR3: CASSYGPENGYTF
V: TRBV6-5
length: 13
D: -
size: few
J: TRBJ1-2

DNA: TGTGCCAGCAGCCTCGGGACAGAAGTAGGAAACACCATATATTTT
CDR3: CASSLGTEVGNTIYF
V: TRBV6-5
length: 15
D: TRBD1
size: once
J: TRBJ1-3

DNA: TGCGCCAGCAGCTTGGGTCCCACTGACACCGGGGAGCTGTTTTTT
CDR3: CASSLGPTDTGELFF
V: TRBV5-1
length: 15
D: -
size: -
J: TRBJ2-2

DNA: TGTGCCAGCAGCCAAGGAAGACAGGAGTATGGCTACACCTTC
CDR3: CASSQGRQEYGYTF
V: TRBV4-2
length: 14
D: -
size: -
J: TRBJ1-2

DNA: TGTGCCAGCAGTCCCCACTCCACTGAAGCTTTCTTT
CDR3: CASSPHSTEAFF
V: TRBV28
length: 12
D: -
size: many
J: TRBJ1-1

DNA: TGTGCCAGCAGTGCTGTCGGGGGGGCAAACACTGAAGCTTTCTTT
CDR3: CASSAVGGANTEAFF
V: TRBV2
length: 15
D: -
size: few
J: TRBJ1-1

DNA: TGTGCCAGCAGTCCACCGGGACAGGGTGGGGATACGCAGTATTTT
CDR3: CASSPPGQGGDTQYF
V: TRBV28
length: 15
D: TRBD1
size: -
J: TRBJ2-3

DNA: TGCAGCGTTGTAGTGCAAGCTAACTATGGCTACACCTTC
CDR3: CSVVVQANYGYTF
V: TRBV29-1
length: 13
D: -
size: -
J: TRBJ1-2

DNA: TGTGCCAGCAGAGACGGGACAGGCCGAGAGCAGTACTTC
CDR3: CASRDGTGREQYF
V: TRBV28
length: 13
D: TRBD1
size: -
J: TRBJ2-7

DNA: TGTGCCAGCTCACCTTTCCTGAGAGCCACCGGGGAGCTGTTTTTT
CDR3: CASSPFLRATGELFF
V: TRBV18
length: 15
D: -
size: -
J: TRBJ2-2

DNA: TGTGCCAGCAGGATTGACCTAGGCCATGAGCAGTTCTTC
CDR3: CASRIDLGHEQFF
V: TRBV2
length: 13
D: -
size: -
J: TRBJ2-1

DNA: TGCGCCAGCAGCTTGGCAGGGGTCTCACGCGAGCAGTACTTC
CDR3: CASSLAGVSREQYF
V: TRBV5-1
length: 14
D: -
size: -
J: TRBJ2-7

DNA: TGTGCCAGCAGTAGCGGGAGGGCTAGAGAGCAGTTCTTC
CDR3: CASSSGRAREQFF
V: TRBV6-2/TRBV6-3
length: 13
D: TRBD2
size: -
J: TRBJ2-1

DNA: TGCAGCGTTGGGCGCGGGGGGAATGAGCAGTTCTTC
CDR3: CSVGRGGNEQFF
V: TRBV29-1
length: 12
D: TRBD2
size: -
J: TRBJ2-1

DNA: TGTGCCAGCATTAGAGAGCCCTCCTCCTACGAGCAGTACTTC
CDR3: CASIREPSSYEQYF
V: TRBV2
length: 14
D: -
size: -
J: TRBJ2-7

DNA: TGTGCCAGTAGCAAAGGGGGAGACTACAATGAGCAGTTCTTC
CDR3: CASSKGGDYNEQFF
V: TRBV19
length: 14
D: -
size: -
J: TRBJ2-1

DNA: TGTGCCAGTAGTATAGCACTAGCGGAGTCCTACGAGCAGTACTTC
CDR3: CASSIALAESYEQYF
V: TRBV19
length: 15
D: TRBD2
size: -
J: TRBJ2-7

DNA: TGTGCCAGCAGTTTAGGGGGGCCTGAAGCTTTCTTT
CDR3: CASSLGGPEAFF
V: TRBV12-3/TRBV12-4
length: 12
D: -
size: -
J: TRBJ1-1

DNA: TGTGCCAGCAGGGGGGACAGGGCAAATCAGCCCCAGCATTTT
CDR3: CASRGDRANQPQHF
V: TRBV2
length: 14
D: TRBD1
size: -
J: TRBJ1-5

DNA: TGTGCCAGCAGCTTAACCCAAGGAGGTTACAATGAGCAGTTCTTC
CDR3: CASSLTQGGYNEQFF
V: TRBV7-2
length: 15
D: -
size: few
J: TRBJ2-1

DNA: TGCGCCAGCAGCTTTACAGGGCCCAACTATGGCTACACCTTC
CDR3: CASSFTGPNYGYTF
V: TRBV5-1
length: 14
D: -
size: -
J: TRBJ1-2

DNA: TGCGCCAGCAGCTTTCAGGGGTGGGTCCAAGAGACCCAGTACTTC
CDR3: CASSFQGWVQETQYF
V: TRBV5-1
length: 15
D: -
size: -
J: TRBJ2-5

DNA: TGCGCCAGCAGCCACCAAGCGGGAGGCTACTCCTACGAGCAGTACTTC
CDR3: CASSHQAGGYSYEQYF
V: TRBV4-1
length: 16
D: TRBD2
size: -
J: TRBJ2-7

DNA: TGTGCCAGCAGCCCGTCCGAGACCCAGTACTTC
CDR3: CASSPSETQYF
V: TRBV12-3/TRBV12-4
length: 11
D: -
size: -
J: TRBJ2-5

DNA: TGCGCCAGCAGCTCGAGGGAGGGTGTCCACAATGAGCAGTTCTTC
CDR3: CASSSREGVHNEQFF
V: TRBV5-1
length: 15
D: TRBD2
size: -
J: TRBJ2-1

DNA: TGCAGCGTCTCCGGGACAAGTAAAAACATTCAGTACTTC
CDR3: CSVSGTSKNIQYF
V: TRBV29-1
length: 13
D: -
size: once
J: TRBJ2-4

DNA: TGTGCCAGCCTCACGACGGGGGGCTATGGCTACACCTTC
CDR3: CASLTTGGYGYTF
V: TRBV6-5
length: 13
D: -
size: -
J: TRBJ1-2

DNA: TGTGCCAGCAGTGAGGGCCATGTACGTGGGCAGTACTTC
CDR3: CASSEGHVRGQYF
V: TRBV6-1
length: 13
D: -
size: few
J: TRBJ2-7

DNA: TGTGCCAGCAGTCCAGGGGGCCGAAGAGACGAGCAGTACTTC
CDR3: CASSPGGRRDEQYF
V: TRBV28
length: 14
D: TRBD1
size: -
J: TRBJ2-7

DNA: TGCGCCAGCAGCTCTAGCGGGAGGGCCAACGAGCAGTACTTC
CDR3: CASSSSGRANEQYF
V: TRBV5-1
length: 14
D: TRBD2
size: -
J: TRBJ2-7

DNA: TGTGCCAGCAGCTTAGAGCAGTCTAGCGAGCAGTACTTC
CDR3: CASSLEQSSEQYF
V: TRBV13
length: 13
D: -
size: -
J: TRBJ2-7

DNA: TGCGCCAGCAGCGGGGGACTGCAAGCTAACTATGGCTACACCTTC
CDR3: CASSGGLQANYGYTF
V: TRBV5-1
length: 15
D: -
size: few
J: TRBJ1-2

DNA: TGTGCCAGCAGCCAGGGCCGTAATGAGCAGTTCTTC
CDR3: CASSQGRNEQFF
V: TRBV3-1/TRBV3-2
length: 12
D: -
size: -
J: TRBJ2-1

DNA: TGTGCTAGCAGCTTAGCCCCGGGACTAGCGGGAAACCACAATGAGCAGTTCTTC
CDR3: CASSLAPGLAGNHNEQFF
V: TRBV7-7
length: 18
D: TRBD2
size: once
J: TRBJ2-1

DNA: TGTGCCAGCAGACACGGGACTAGCGGGAGTGCATCAGATACGCAGTATTTT
CDR3: CASRHGTSGSASDTQYF
V: TRBV2
length: 17
D: TRBD2
size: -
J: TRBJ2-3

DNA: TGCAGCTCCGCGGGGACTAGCGTCGATACGCAGTATTTT
CDR3: CSSAGTSVDTQYF
V: TRBV29-1
length: 13
D: TRBD2
size: -
J: TRBJ2-3

DNA: TGTGCCAGTGGGGGGGGGAGAACTGAAAAACTGTTTTTT
CDR3: CASGGGRTEKLFF
V: TRBV6-5
length: 13
D: -
size: -
J: TRBJ1-4

DNA: TGTGCCATCAGTGCGGGGGGCAGGGGGAACACTGAAGCTTTCTTT
CDR3: CAISAGGRGNTEAFF
V: TRBV10-3
length: 15
D: -
size: -
J: TRBJ1-1